This TCR beta chain was documented in a study of shared clonotypes between healthy human individuals. Whole-study findings and limits: The diversity represented, both genetic and in exposure history, was limited by few donors.

CDR1 and CDR2 from the germline V gene are KGHSH and LQKENI. V dropped 4 bases and J dropped 0 bases, with 13 bases sitting between them. The CDR3 has 17 amino acids. For every subset, genomic DNA was evenly distributed across several immunoSEQ plates. In the original analysis: ImmunoSEQ supplied junction-only sequences lacking quality scores, so filtering was different. This table comes from immunoSEQ multiplex PCR, and its TCRdb copy is limited to in-frame clones, with some not included. V, J and clone size were drawn from that table, and D and trimming were deduced from the DNA. The data show 550,000 to 800,000 clones, 74% seen once. As to this clone: The target antigen is unknown.

The sequenced material came from memory CD4+ T cells sorted from blood. Noted subset: CD45RA-negative fraction. This chain links TRBV18 with TRBJ2-6, with D tentatively TRBD1 (5 bases). This clonotype was obtained from a woman aged 30 to 39 in good health. The CDR3 bases are TGTGCCAGCTCACTTACCTCCAGGGTCTCTGGGGCCAACGTCCTGACTTTC. Encoded protein: CASSLTSRVSGANVLTF.